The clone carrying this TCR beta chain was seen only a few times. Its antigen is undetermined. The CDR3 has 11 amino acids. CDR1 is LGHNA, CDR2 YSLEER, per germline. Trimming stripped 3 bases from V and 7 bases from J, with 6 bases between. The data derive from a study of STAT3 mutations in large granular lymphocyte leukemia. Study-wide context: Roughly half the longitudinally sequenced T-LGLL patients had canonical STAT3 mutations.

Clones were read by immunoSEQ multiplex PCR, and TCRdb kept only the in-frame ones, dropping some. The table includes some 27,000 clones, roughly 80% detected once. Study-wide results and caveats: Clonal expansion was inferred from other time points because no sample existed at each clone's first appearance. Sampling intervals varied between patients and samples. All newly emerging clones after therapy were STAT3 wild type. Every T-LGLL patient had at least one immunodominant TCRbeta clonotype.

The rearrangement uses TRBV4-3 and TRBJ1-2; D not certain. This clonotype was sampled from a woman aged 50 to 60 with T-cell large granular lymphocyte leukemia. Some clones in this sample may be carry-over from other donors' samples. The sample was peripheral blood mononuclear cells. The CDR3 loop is CASSHGSGYTF. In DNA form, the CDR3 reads TGCGCCAGCAGCCATGGGAGTGGCTACACCTTC.